Below are 9 T cell receptor beta chains sequenced from a single sample in a study of cytomegalovirus exposure and HLA in healthy donors. The PCR contained 60 Vbeta and 13 Jbeta primers. Sequencing used immunoSEQ multiplex PCR; TCRdb keeps in-frame clones, though not all of them. The repertoire holds roughly 120,000 clones, just over 15% seen once, with 1.9% in the top ten. Sequenced material: PBMCs. These receptors were obtained from a woman between 18 and 29 years old in good health and CMV-seronegative.

This chain connects TRBV4-1 to TRBJ1-2; the D is unclear. Germline V lookup: CDR1 MGHRA, CDR2 YSYEKL. CDR3 length: 15 amino acids. V lost 6 bases, J lost 6 bases, and 20 bases lay in between. CDR3 DNA sequence: TGCGCCAGCAGGCCCGTAGGTCCGGAGCTGGATGGCTACACCTTC. Protein: CASRPVGPELDGYTF.

The chain is built from TRBV2 and TRBJ2-7, with D perhaps matching TRBD1 (6 bases). Germline V gene lookup returns CDR1 SNHLY and CDR2 FYNNEI. This CDR3 region has 13 residues. V was shortened by 6 bases and J by 1 base, with 10 bases between the two germline ends. CDR3 region: CASRRDKSYEQYF. For the CDR3, the DNA is TGTGCCAGCAGGAGGGACAAGTCCTACGAGCAGTACTTC.

This clone was seen a few times. The rearrangement uses TRBV14 and TRBJ2-2; D is undetermined. Germline loops: CDR1 SGHDN, CDR2 FVKESK. V lost 1 base and J lost 0, with 9 bases in between. The CDR3 is 16 residues long. The CDR3 loop reads CASSQASTANTGELFF. The DNA of the CDR3 is TGTGCCAGCAGCCAAGCAAGTACAGCGAACACCGGGGAGCTGTTTTTT.

V usage is TRBV13 and J usage is TRBJ2-1, with TRBD2 as a possible D gene (6 bases). Germline loops: CDR1 PRHDT, CDR2 FYEKMQ (reference sequence). Trimming pared 3 bases from V and 10 bases from J, leaving 25 bases between. This CDR3 comprises 17 residues. This CDR3 is CASSLAPDPRGEREQFF. CDR3 nucleotides: TGTGCCAGCAGCTTGGCACCAGATCCGCGGGGAGAGCGGGAGCAGTTCTTC.

The genes are TRBV27 and TRBJ2-2; a possible D gene is TRBD2 (6 bases). Trimming took off 7 bases at V and 5 bases at J, with 17 bases between the two ends. Germline V gene data show CDR1 as MNHEY and CDR2 as SMNVEV (reference sequence). This CDR3 comprises 15 residues. The CDR3 region has the DNA TGTGCCAGCAATCCCTTTTCGCGGGGTACCGGGGAGCTGTTTTTT. It encodes CASNPFSRGTGELFF.

There are a few counts of this clone. The chain employs TRBV28 and TRBJ2-7; 9 bases are shared with TRBD2. V was clipped by 6 bases and J by 0 bases; unmatched bases: 3. Germline V gene sequence: CDR1 MDHEN, CDR2 SYDVKM. The CDR3 loop spans 14 amino acids. CDR3 nucleotides: TGTGCCAGCAGGAGTAGCGGGAGCTCCTACGAGCAGTACTTC. Translating it yields CASRSSGSSYEQYF. The entire variable domain, with the rest obtained from reference TRBV28 and TRBJ2-7, is as follows: DVKVTQSSRYLVKRTGEKVFLECVQDMDHENMFWYRQDPGLGLRLIYFSYDVKMKEKGDIPEGYSVSREKKERFSLILESASTNQTSMYLCASRSSGSSYEQYFGPGTRLTVT.

In this sample, this clone turned up a few times. V and J are TRBV5-1 and TRBJ2-7; 9 bases are shared with TRBD1. There are 15 residues in the CDR3. V shed 4 bases, J shed 7 bases, and the junction held 12 bases outside the gene matches. Germline V gives CDR1 SGHRS, CDR2 YFSETQ. CDR3 nucleotides: TGCGCCAGCAGCGGAGCCACGCAAGGACAGGGGGAGCAGTACTTC. Residues: CASSGATQGQGEQYF.

The chain carries TRBV15 and TRBJ2-5, with D possibly being TRBD2 (5 bases). The closer fit of TRBJ2-7 to the DNA end suggests the J call may be wrong. The CDR3 covers 15 residues. Germline V gene lookup returns CDR1 LNHNV and CDR2 YYDKDF (reference sequence). CDR3 DNA sequence: TGTGCCACCAGCAGAGGAGGCGGGTGGACCTACGAGCAGTACTTC. Protein: CATSRGGGWTYEQYF.

This clone was detected a few times. The V and J genes are TRBV9 and TRBJ2-7; 10 bases are shared with TRBD2. Looked up from germline, CDR1 is SGDLS and CDR2 is YYNGEE. The CDR3 runs to 14 residues. V dropped 4 bases and J dropped 3; count of bases not matched to a gene: 4. The CDR3 nucleotides are TGTGCCAGCAGCCCTAGCGGGGGTTACTACGAGCAGTACTTC. This codes for CASSPSGGYYEQYF.